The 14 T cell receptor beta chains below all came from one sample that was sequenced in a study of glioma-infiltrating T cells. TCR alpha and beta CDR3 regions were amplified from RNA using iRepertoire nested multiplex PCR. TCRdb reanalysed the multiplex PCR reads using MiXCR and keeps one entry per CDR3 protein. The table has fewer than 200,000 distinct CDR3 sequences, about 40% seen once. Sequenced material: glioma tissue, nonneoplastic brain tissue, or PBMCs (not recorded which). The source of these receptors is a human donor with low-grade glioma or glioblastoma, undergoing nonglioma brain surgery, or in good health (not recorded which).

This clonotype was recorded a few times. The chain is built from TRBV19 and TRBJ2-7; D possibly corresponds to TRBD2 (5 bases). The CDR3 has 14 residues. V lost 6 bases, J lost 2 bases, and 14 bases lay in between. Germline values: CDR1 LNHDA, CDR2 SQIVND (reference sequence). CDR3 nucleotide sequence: TGTGCCAGTAGGAAAACTAGTTTGGCCTACGAGCAGTACTTC. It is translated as CASRKTSLAYEQYF.

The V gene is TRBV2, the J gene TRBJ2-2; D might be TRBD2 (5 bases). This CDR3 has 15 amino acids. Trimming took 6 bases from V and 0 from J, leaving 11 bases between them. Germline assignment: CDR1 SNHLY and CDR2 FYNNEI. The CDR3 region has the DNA TGTGCCAGCAGGGAGACTACCTCGAACACCGGGGAGCTGTTTTTT. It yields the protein CASRETTSNTGELFF.

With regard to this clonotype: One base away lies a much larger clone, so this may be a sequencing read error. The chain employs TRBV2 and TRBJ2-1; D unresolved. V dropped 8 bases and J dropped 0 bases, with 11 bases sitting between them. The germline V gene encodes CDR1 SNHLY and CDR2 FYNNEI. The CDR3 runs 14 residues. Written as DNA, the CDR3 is TGTGCCAGCGTGGAATCGATCTCCTACAATGAGCAGTTCTTC. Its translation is CASVESISYNEQFF.

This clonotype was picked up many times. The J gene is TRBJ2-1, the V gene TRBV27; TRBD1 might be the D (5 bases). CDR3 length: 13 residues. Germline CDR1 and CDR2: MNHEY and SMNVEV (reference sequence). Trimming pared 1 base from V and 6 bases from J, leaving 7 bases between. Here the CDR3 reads CASSLWGSNEQFF. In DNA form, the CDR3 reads TGTGCCAGCAGTTTATGGGGCAGCAATGAGCAGTTCTTC.

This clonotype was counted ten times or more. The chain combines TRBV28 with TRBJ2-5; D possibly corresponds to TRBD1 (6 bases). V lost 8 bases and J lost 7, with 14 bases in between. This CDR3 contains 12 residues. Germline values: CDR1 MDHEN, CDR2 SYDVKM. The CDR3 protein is CASGGPTLTQYF. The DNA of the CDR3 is TGTGCCAGCGGGGGCCCGACTCTGACCCAGTACTTC. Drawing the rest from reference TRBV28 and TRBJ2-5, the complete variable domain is DVKVTQSSRYLVKRTGEKVFLECVQDMDHENMFWYRQDPGLGLRLIYFSYDVKMKEKGDIPEGYSVSREKKERFSLILESASTNQTSMYLCASGGPTLTQYFGPGTRLLVL.

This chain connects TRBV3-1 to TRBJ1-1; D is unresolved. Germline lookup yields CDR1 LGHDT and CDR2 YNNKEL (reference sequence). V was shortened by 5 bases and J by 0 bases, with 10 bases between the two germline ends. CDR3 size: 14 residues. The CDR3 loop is CASSAQIMNTEAFF. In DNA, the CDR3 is TGTGCCAGCAGCGCACAGATTATGAACACTGAAGCTTTCTTT.

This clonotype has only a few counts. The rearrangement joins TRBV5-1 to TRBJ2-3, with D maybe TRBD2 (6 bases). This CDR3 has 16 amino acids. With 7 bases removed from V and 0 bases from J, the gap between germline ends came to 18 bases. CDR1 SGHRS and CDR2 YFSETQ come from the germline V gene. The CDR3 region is CASLLGGRLSTDTQYF. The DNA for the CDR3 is TGCGCCAGCCTATTGGGGGGACGGCTTAGCACAGATACGCAGTATTTT. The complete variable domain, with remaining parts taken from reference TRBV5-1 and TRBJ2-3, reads KAGVTQTPRYLIKTRGQQVTLSCSPISGHRSVSWYQQTPGQGLQFLFEYFSETQRNKGNFPGRFSGRQFSNSRSEMNVSTLELGDSALYLCASLLGGRLSTDTQYFGPGTRLTVL.

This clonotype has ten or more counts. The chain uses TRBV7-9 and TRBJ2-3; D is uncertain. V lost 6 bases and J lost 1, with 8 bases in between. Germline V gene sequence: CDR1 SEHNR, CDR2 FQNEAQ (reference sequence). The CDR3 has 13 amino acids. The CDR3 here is CASSQRRTDTQYF. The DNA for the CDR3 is TGTGCCAGCAGTCAAAGACGCACAGATACGCAGTATTTT.

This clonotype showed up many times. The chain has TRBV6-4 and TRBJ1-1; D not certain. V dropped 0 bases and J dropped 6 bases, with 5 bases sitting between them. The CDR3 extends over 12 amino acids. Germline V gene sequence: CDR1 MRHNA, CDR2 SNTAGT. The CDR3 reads CASSDSGSEAFF. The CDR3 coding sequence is TGTGCCAGCAGTGACTCCGGGTCTGAAGCTTTCTTT.

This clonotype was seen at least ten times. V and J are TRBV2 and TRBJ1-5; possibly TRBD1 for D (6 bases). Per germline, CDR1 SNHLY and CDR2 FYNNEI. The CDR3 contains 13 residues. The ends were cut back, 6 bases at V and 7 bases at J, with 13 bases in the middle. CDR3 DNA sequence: TGTGCCAGCAGGCTAGGACAGCCCCAGCCCCAGCATTTT. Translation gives CASRLGQPQPQHF.

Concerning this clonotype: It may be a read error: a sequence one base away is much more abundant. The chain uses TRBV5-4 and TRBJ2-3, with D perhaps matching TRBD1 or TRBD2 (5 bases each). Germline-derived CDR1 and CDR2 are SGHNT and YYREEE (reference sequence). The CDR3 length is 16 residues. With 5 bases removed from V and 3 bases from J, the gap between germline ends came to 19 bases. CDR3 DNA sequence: TGTGCCAGCAGTAAGGGGAGCGGAGTTAAAACAGATACGCAGTATTTT. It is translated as CASSKGSGVKTDTQYF.

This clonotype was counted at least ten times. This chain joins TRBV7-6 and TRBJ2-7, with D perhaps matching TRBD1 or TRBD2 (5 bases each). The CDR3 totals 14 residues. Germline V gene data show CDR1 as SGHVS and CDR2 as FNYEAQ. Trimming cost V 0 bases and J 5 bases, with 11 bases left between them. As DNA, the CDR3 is TGTGCCAGCAGCTTAGCGATCGGGACCCACGAGCAGTACTTC. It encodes CASSLAIGTHEQYF.

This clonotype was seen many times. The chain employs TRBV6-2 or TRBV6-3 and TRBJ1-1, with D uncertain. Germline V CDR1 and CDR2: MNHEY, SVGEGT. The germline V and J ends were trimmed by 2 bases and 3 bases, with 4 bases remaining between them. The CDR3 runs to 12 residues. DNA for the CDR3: TGTGCCAGCAGTTACGGGTACACTGAAGCTTTCTTT. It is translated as CASSYGYTEAFF.

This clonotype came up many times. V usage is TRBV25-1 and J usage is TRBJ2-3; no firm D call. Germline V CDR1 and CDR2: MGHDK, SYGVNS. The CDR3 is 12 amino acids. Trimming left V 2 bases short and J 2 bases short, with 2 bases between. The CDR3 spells CASSENTDTQYF. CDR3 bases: TGTGCCAGCAGTGAAAACACAGATACGCAGTATTTT.